This T cell receptor (beta chain) derives from a study of siplizumab effects on memory and regulatory T cells. Profiled with immunoSEQ multiplex PCR; TCRdb holds only in-frame clones, not every one. The table lists 45,000 to 60,000 clones, over 75% of them singletons. CDR3 length equals 18 residues. The receptor's source is a human donor in good health. What was sequenced was naive CD8+ T cells sorted from blood. The rearrangement links TRBV21-1 to TRBJ2-1; the table's D call, TRBD2, was not checked against the DNA. TRBV21-1 counts as a pseudogene. The CDR3 sequence is CASSKETIGGLNYNEQFF. The CDR3 bases are TGTGCCAGCAGCAAAGAGACGATCGGGGGGCTAAACTACAATGAGCAGTTCTTC.